The 22 T cell receptor beta chains in this list originate from one sample, sequenced in a study of T cell changes during pregnancy in multiple sclerosis. Produced via immunoSEQ multiplex PCR; TCRdb's table is partial and in-frame only. The sample gives fewer than 70,000 clones, roughly 92% of which show up once; approximately 1.5% is in the top ten. Specimen: peripheral blood, collected in the second trimester of pregnancy. Receptors originate from a female donor with multiple sclerosis, enrolled in a pregnancy study.

The chain has TRBV27 and TRBJ2-1; TRBD2 matches at 10 bases. This CDR3 is 16 amino acids long. Germline CDR1 is MNHEY and CDR2 is SMNVEV (reference sequence). The V gene end was trimmed by 3 bases and the J gene end by 6 bases; junction bases not matched to a gene: 8. DNA for the CDR3: TGTGCCAGCAGTTTTACACTGGCTAGCGGGAGCAATGAGCAGTTCTTC. Residues: CASSFTLASGSNEQFF.

This chain links TRBV4-2 with TRBJ2-1, with D maybe TRBD1 (6 bases). V lost 0 bases, J lost 2 bases, and 14 bases lay in between. The CDR3 length is 17 residues. The germline V gene encodes CDR1 LGHNA and CDR2 YNFKEQ. CDR3 region: CASSQDFGQGTYNEQFF. The CDR3 DNA reads as TGTGCCAGCAGCCAAGATTTCGGGCAGGGGACCTACAATGAGCAGTTCTTC.

The V and J genes are TRBV10-3 and TRBJ2-1, with 9 bases aligning to TRBD2. The length of the CDR3 is 15 residues. V shed 4 bases and J 4 bases; nucleotides not matched to a gene: 5. Germline V gives CDR1 ENHRY, CDR2 SYGVKD. Here the CDR3 reads CAISGAGGPYNEQFF. Written as DNA, the CDR3 is TGTGCCATCAGTGGGGCGGGAGGGCCTTACAATGAGCAGTTCTTC.

Here the CDR3 reads CASSQDLGLFF. For the CDR3, the DNA is TGCGCCAGCAGCCAAGACCTGGGACTGTTCTTC. The chain uses TRBV4-1 and TRBJ2-1; D may be TRBD2 (6 bases). V gave up 0 bases and J gave up 15 bases, with 9 bases separating them. This CDR3 is 11 amino acids long. CDR1 is MGHRA and CDR2 is YSYEKL in the germline V gene.

The chain uses TRBV5-1 and TRBJ2-2; possibly TRBD1 for D (5 bases). Trimming pared 0 bases from V and 5 bases from J, leaving 14 bases between. The CDR3 is made up of 16 amino acids. Per the germline V gene, CDR1 is SGHRS and CDR2 is YFSETQ. The CDR3 sequence is CASSLALWTLTGELFF. CDR3 nucleotide sequence: TGCGCCAGCAGCTTGGCCTTATGGACACTAACCGGGGAGCTGTTTTTT.

This chain joins TRBV4-1 and TRBJ2-5, with 8 bases matching TRBD1. The CDR3 runs 17 residues. Germline CDR1 MGHRA, CDR2 YSYEKL. The junction had 7 bases not matched to a gene; V was cut back by 1 base and J by 0 bases. In nucleotides, the CDR3 is TGCGCCAGCAGCCAAGCACAAACAGGGGGAAACCAAGAGACCCAGTACTTC. Translated, it gives CASSQAQTGGNQETQYF.

V usage is TRBV27 and J usage is TRBJ2-7; TRBD2 agrees at 8 bases. Germline CDR1 and CDR2: MNHEY and SMNVEV (reference sequence). The CDR3 runs 16 residues. J gave up 2 bases and V 6 bases, and 12 bases lay outside the gene matches. The DNA of the CDR3 is TGTGCCAGCAGCCCATTCCCGACTAGCGCTACCTACGAGCAGTACTTC. Protein: CASSPFPTSATYEQYF.

This clone was seen only once. V is TRBV10-3 and J is TRBJ1-1, with 8 bases identical to TRBD1. The V gene's germline CDR1 is ENHRY and CDR2 SYGVKD. The trim removed 3 bases at V and 10 bases at J, leaving 10 bases unmatched. The CDR3 length is 14 residues. The CDR3 loop is CAISDPKTGEGAFF. CDR3 sequence (DNA): TGTGCCATCAGTGACCCTAAGACAGGGGAGGGAGCTTTCTTT.

This rearrangement joins TRBV10-3 to TRBJ2-3; D may be TRBD2 (5 bases). The V end was cut by 2 bases, the J end by 0 bases, with 12 bases between. The CDR3 length is 16 residues. CDR1 is ENHRY, CDR2 SYGVKD, per germline. CDR3: CAISENLAPSTDTQYF. CDR3 coding DNA: TGTGCCATCAGTGAGAACCTAGCTCCTAGCACAGATACGCAGTATTTT.

This clone is a singleton in its sample. The V and J genes are TRBV6-5 and TRBJ2-5, with 9 nucleotides matching TRBD1. Germline values: CDR1 MNHEY, CDR2 SVGAGI. The CDR3 covers 14 residues. Unmatched junction bases numbered 5, after V lost 5 bases and J lost 4 bases. The CDR3 is CASSRGTGLETQYF. Written as DNA, the CDR3 is TGTGCCAGCAGTCGCGGGACAGGGTTAGAGACCCAGTACTTC.

The chain joins TRBV7-2 to TRBJ2-7; 9 positions match TRBD1. Unmatched junction bases numbered 4, after V lost 2 bases and J lost 2 bases. Germline V gene data show CDR1 as SGHTA and CDR2 as FQGNSA. The CDR3 is 15 residues long. CDR3 DNA sequence: TGTGCCAGCAGCTTAAGTCGGGACAGGGCCTACGAGCAGTACTTC. It is translated as CASSLSRDRAYEQYF. The full variable domain, its missing parts supplied by reference TRBV7-2 and TRBJ2-7, is GAGVSQSPSNKVTEKGKDVELRCDPISGHTALYWYRQSLGQGLEFLIYFQGNSAPDKSGLPSDRFSAERTGGSVSTLTIQRTQQEDSAVYLCASSLSRDRAYEQYFGPGTRLTVT.

This chain links TRBV6-1 with TRBJ1-4; D unresolved. Germline CDR1 MNHNS, CDR2 SASEGT. The V end lost 6 bases, the J end lost 3 bases, and 8 bases lay between the germline ends. This CDR3 has 13 residues. Written as DNA, the CDR3 is TGTGCCAGCAGCCGGGAATCTAATGAAAAACTGTTTTTT. Its translation is CASSRESNEKLFF.

The CDR3 sequence: CASSITGAKNIQYF. The CDR3 DNA is TGTGCCAGTAGTATAACAGGGGCCAAAAACATTCAGTACTTC. This chain uses TRBV19 with TRBJ2-4, with a weak D call TRBD1 (6 bases). The CDR3 sequence is 14 residues long. V was clipped by 2 bases and J by 1 base, with 6 bases between them. Looked up from germline, CDR1 is LNHDA and CDR2 is SQIVND (reference sequence).

The V call is TRBV7-9, the J call TRBJ1-1; possibly TRBD1 for D (5 bases). The germline V and J ends were trimmed by 3 bases and 0 bases, with 8 bases remaining between them. The CDR3 covers 14 residues. Germline CDR1 reads SEHNR; CDR2 reads FQNEAQ (reference sequence). The CDR3 reads CASSFIRVNTEAFF. The CDR3 nucleotides read TGTGCCAGCAGCTTTATCAGGGTGAACACTGAAGCTTTCTTT.

The chain is built from TRBV5-1 and TRBJ2-7; D possibly corresponds to TRBD1 (6 bases). The CDR3 sequence is 15 residues long. V was clipped by 0 bases and J by 3 bases, with 13 bases between them. CDR1 and CDR2 (germline): SGHRS, YFSETQ. The CDR3 protein is CASSLAFGRGYEQYF. In DNA, the CDR3 is TGCGCCAGCAGCTTGGCCTTTGGCAGGGGCTACGAGCAGTACTTC.

V is TRBV4-3 and J is TRBJ1-2; D might be TRBD1 (6 bases). The CDR3 is made up of 15 amino acids. Germline CDR1 reads LGHNA; CDR2 reads YSLEER. V was shortened by 0 bases and J by 7 bases, with 15 bases between the two germline ends. CDR3 coding DNA: TGCGCCAGCAGCCAAGATCACCAGGGGCAGGCTGGCTACACCTTC. This sequence encodes CASSQDHQGQAGYTF.

The V and J genes are TRBV30 and TRBJ2-1; a possible D gene is TRBD2 (6 bases). This CDR3 contains 15 residues. Germline CDR1 GTSNPN, CDR2 SVGIG (reference sequence). Trimming shortened V by 5 bases and J by 5 bases, and 19 bases separated the two germline ends. In DNA, the CDR3 is TGTGCCTGGGGTCCGGGACTCCTGTTTGACAATGAGCAGTTCTTC. It yields the protein CAWGPGLLFDNEQFF. Looking up the rest from reference TRBV30 and TRBJ2-1 gives the full variable domain: SQTIHQWPATLVQPVGSPLSLECTVEGTSNPNLYWYRQAAGRGLQLLFYSVGIGQISSEVPQNLSASRPQDRQFILSSKKLLLSDSGFYLCAWGPGLLFDNEQFFGPGTRLTVL.

The gene calls are TRBV5-1 and TRBJ2-1; D not resolved. The CDR3 is made up of 14 amino acids. Germline V CDR1 and CDR2: SGHRS, YFSETQ. Deletions cut 1 base from V and 6 bases from J, with 11 bases between. Here the CDR3 DNA reads TGCGCCAGCAGCTTGCTGGTTGTCAGCAATGAGCAGTTCTTC. It codes for CASSLLVVSNEQFF.

The chain has TRBV28 and TRBJ2-4; D not resolved. Trimming left V 3 bases short and J 3 bases short, with 9 bases between. The V gene's germline CDR1 is MDHEN and CDR2 SYDVKM. The CDR3 totals 14 residues. The CDR3 DNA is TGTGCCAGCAGTTTCGGTGGAGTCAAAAACATTCAGTACTTC. This codes for CASSFGGVKNIQYF.

The V call is TRBV5-6, the J call TRBJ2-5, with a weak D call TRBD2 (5 bases). Germline V gives CDR1 SGHDT, CDR2 YYEEEE. The CDR3 runs 14 residues. Trimming pared 6 bases from V and 0 bases from J, leaving 12 bases between. The chain's CDR3 is CASTYQADQETQYF. As DNA, the CDR3 is TGTGCCAGCACCTATCAAGCGGACCAAGAGACCCAGTACTTC.

Notes on this clone: Compared with germline, one end of the junction differs, possibly owing to a read error. The chain links TRBV7-7 to TRBJ2-7, with 9 bases identical to TRBD2. Germline assignment: CDR1 SSHAT and CDR2 FNYEAQ (reference sequence). CDR3 length: 16 amino acids. As DNA, the CDR3 is TGTGCTAGCAGCTTAGCTCGATTAGCGGGAGCCTACGAGCAGTACTTC. It encodes CASSLARLAGAYEQYF.

CDR3 in amino acids: CASSFGGRAGDTQYF. The CDR3 DNA sequence: TGTGCCAGCAGCTTTGGCGGGAGGGCCGGGGATACGCAGTATTTT. The rearrangement joins TRBV5-6 to TRBJ2-3, with 9 positions matching TRBD2. Losses at the gene ends were 2 bases for V and 6 bases for J; bases not matched to a gene: 7. In germline, CDR1 is SGHDT, CDR2 YYEEEE. CDR3 size: 15 residues.